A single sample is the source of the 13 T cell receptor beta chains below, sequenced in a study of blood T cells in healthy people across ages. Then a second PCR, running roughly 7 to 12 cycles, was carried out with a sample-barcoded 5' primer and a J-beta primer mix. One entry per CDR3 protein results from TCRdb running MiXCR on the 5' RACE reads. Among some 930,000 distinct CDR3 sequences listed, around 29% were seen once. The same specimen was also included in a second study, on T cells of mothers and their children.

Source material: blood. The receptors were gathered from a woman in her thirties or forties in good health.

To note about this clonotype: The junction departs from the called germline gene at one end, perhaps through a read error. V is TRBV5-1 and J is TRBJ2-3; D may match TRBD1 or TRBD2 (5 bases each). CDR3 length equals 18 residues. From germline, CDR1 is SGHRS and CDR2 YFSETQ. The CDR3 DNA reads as TGCGCCAGCAGCCCGGGGATGAGGGGTGGTTCTCGCACAGATACGCAGGATTTT. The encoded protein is CASSPGMRGGSRTDTQDF.

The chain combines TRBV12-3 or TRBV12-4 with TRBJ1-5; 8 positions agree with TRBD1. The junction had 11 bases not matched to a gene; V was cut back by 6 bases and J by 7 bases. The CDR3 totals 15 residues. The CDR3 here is CASRLTGAANQPQHF. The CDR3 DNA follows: TGTGCCAGCAGGTTGACAGGGGCGGCTAACCAGCCCCAGCATTTT.

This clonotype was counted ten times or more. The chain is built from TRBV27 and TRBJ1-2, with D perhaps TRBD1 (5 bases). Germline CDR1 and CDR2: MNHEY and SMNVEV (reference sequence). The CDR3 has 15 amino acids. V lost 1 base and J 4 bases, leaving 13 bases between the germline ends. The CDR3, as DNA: TGTGCCAGCAGTTTATACCAGGGCAGCGTCTATGGCTACACCTTC. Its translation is CASSLYQGSVYGYTF.

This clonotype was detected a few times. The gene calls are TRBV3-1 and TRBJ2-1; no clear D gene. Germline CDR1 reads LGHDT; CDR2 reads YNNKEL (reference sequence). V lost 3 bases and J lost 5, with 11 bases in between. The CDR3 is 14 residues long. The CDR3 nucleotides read TGTGCCAGCAGCCAGTGGGCGGATCACAATGAGCAGTTCTTC. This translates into CASSQWADHNEQFF.

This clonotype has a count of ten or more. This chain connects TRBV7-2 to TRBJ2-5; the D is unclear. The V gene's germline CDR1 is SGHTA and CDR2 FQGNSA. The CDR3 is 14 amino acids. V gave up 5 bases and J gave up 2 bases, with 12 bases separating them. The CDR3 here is CASSLSFGQETQYF. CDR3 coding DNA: TGTGCCAGCAGCCTAAGTTTTGGACAAGAGACCCAGTACTTC.

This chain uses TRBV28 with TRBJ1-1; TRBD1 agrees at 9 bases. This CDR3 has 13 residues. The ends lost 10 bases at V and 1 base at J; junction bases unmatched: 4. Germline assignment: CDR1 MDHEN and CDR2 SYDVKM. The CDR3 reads CATTGGWNTEAFF. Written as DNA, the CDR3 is TGTGCCACCACAGGGGGCTGGAACACTGAAGCTTTCTTT.

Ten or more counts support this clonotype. The CDR3 sequence: CASALGLVTSYEQYF. CDR3 DNA sequence: TGTGCCAGCGCTCTGGGACTCGTAACCTCCTACGAGCAGTACTTC. The rearrangement joins TRBV5-5 to TRBJ2-7; weak D call: TRBD2 (6 bases). Germline V gene sequence: CDR1 SGHKS, CDR2 YYEKEE (reference sequence). The V end was cut by 7 bases, the J end by 0 bases, with 17 bases between. The CDR3 is 15 residues long.

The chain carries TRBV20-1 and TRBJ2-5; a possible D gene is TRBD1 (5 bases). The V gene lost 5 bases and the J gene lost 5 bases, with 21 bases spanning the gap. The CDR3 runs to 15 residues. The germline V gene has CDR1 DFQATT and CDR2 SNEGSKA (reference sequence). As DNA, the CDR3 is TGCAGTGCTGGCCCCACGGTAGAACGACAGGAGACCCAGTACTTC. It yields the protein CSAGPTVERQETQYF.

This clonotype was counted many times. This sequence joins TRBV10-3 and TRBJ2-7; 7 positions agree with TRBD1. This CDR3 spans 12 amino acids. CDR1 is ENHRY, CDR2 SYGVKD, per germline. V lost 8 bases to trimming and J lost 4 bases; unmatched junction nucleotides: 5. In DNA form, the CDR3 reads TGTGCCATCGGACAGGCGAGATACGAGCAGTACTTC. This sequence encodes CAIGQARYEQYF.

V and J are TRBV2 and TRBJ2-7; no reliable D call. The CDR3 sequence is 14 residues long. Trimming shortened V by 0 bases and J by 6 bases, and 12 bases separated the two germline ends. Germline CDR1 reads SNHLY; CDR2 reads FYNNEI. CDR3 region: CASSEALGPSEQYF. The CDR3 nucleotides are TGTGCCAGCAGTGAAGCGCTTGGGCCGAGCGAGCAGTACTTC.

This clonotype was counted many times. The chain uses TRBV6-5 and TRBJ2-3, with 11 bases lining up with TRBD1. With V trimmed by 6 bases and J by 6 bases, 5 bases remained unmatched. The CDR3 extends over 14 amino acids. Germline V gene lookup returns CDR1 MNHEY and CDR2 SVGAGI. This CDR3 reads CASRDRDRGDTQYF. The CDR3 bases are TGTGCCAGCAGGGACCGGGACAGGGGGGATACGCAGTATTTT.

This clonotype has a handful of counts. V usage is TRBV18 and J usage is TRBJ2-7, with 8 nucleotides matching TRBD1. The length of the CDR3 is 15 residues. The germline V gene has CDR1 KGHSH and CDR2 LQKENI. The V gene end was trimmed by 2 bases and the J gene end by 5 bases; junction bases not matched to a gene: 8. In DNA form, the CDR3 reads TGTGCCAGCTCACCATTTAACAGGGGGTCCAACGAGCAGTACTTC. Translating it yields CASSPFNRGSNEQYF. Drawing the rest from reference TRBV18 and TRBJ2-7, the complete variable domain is NAGVMQNPRHLVRRRGQEARLRCSPMKGHSHVYWYRQLPEEGLKFMVYLQKENIIDESGMPKERFSAEFPKEGPSILRIQQVVRGDSAAYFCASSPFNRGSNEQYFGPGTRLTVT.

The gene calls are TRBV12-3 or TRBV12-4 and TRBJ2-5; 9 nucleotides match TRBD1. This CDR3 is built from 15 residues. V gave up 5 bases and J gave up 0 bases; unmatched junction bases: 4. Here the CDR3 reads CASSAGQGHQETQYF. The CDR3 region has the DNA TGTGCCAGCAGTGCGGGACAGGGACACCAAGAGACCCAGTACTTC.